Here is one T cell receptor beta chain with its context. What it binds is unknown. This sample is drawn from a study of CD4 T cells in relation to SARS-CoV-2 and coronaviruses. The unexposed donors gave CD4+ T cells in about 2010-2019, prior to COVID-19. Isolation of CD4+ T cells took place after about 10 days in culture. Cells permitting, SARS-CoV-2 S/N and four cold-coronavirus spikes were tested on unexposed-donor CD4+ T cells. Half the medium was replaced with IL-2 medium on days 3 and 7. The assay was immunoSEQ multiplex PCR, and TCRdb's table has in-frame clones only and misses some. The table shows more than 25,000 clones, with approximately 78% occurring only once. Trimming cost V 0 bases and J 2 bases; bases outside gene matches: 3. The CDR3 is 18 residues long. Germline assignment: CDR1 MNHEY and CDR2 SVGEGT.

The clonotype was recovered from a human donor in good health. The sequencing sample was made of CD4+ T cells from PBMCs, cultured in vitro. V and J are TRBV6-2 or TRBV6-3 and TRBJ2-6; 11 nucleotides align to TRBD1. The CDR3 DNA reads TGTGCCAGCAGTTACTCCGGACAGGGGGCGCCTGGGGCCAACGTCCTGACTTTC. Translation: CASSYSGQGAPGANVLTF.